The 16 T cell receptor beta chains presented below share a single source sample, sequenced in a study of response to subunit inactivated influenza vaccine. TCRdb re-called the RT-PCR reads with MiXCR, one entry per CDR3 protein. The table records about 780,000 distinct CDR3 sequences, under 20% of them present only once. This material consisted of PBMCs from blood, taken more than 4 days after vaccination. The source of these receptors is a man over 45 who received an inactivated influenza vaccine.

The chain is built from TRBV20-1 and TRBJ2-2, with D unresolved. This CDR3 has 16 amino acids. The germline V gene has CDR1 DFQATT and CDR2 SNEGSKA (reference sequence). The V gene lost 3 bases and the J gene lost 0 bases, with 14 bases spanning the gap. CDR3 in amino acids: CSARKVGSSNTGELFF. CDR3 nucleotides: TGCAGTGCTAGGAAAGTGGGGTCCTCGAACACCGGGGAGCTGTTTTTT.

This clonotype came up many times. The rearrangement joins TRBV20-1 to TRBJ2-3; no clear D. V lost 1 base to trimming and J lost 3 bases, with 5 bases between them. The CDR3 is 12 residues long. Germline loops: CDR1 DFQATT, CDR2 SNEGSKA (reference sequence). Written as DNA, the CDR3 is TGCAGTGCTAGAGGGCAGACAGATACGCAGTATTTT. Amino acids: CSARGQTDTQYF.

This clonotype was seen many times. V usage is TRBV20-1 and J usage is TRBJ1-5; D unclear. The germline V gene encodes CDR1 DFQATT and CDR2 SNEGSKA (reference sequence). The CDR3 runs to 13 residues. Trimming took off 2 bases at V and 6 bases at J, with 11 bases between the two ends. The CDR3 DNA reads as TGCAGTGCTAGACCCGGCCTAACTCAGCCCCAGCATTTT. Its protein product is CSARPGLTQPQHF.

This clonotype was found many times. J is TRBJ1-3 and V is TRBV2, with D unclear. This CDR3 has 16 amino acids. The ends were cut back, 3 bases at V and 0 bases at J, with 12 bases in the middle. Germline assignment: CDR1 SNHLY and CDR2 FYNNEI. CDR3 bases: TGTGCCAGCAGTGATGGAACAGCAAACTCTGGAAACACCATATATTTT. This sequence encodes CASSDGTANSGNTIYF.

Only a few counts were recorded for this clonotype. For the CDR3, the DNA is TGTGCCAGCAGCAAAATGGACAGGGCGTATGGCTACACCTTC. Amino acids: CASSKMDRAYGYTF. The V call is TRBV25-1, the J call TRBJ1-2, with 8 bases matching TRBD1. The CDR3 is 14 residues long. The V and J ends lost 6 bases and 5 bases, in that order; junction bases with no gene match: 8. Germline V gene lookup returns CDR1 MGHDK and CDR2 SYGVNS.

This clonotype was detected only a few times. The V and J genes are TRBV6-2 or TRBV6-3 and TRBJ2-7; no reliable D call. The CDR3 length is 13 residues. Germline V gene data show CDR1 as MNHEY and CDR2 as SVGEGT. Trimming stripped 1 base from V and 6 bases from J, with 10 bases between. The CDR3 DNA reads TGTGCCAGCAGTTACTTAAGGAGTGGCGAGCAGTACTTC. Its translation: CASSYLRSGEQYF.

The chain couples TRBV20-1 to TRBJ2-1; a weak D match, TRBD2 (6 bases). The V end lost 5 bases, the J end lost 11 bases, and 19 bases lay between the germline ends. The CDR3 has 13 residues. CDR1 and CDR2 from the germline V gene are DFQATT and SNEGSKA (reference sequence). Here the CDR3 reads CSAPQIRLAQQFF. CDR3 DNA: TGCAGTGCTCCCCAGATTCGGCTAGCGCAGCAGTTCTTC.

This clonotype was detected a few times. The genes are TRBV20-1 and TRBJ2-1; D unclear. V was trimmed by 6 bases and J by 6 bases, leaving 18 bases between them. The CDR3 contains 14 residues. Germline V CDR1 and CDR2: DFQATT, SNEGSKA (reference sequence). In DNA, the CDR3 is TGCAGTGCCTCCGGGCCCAGCTGGACCAATGAGCAGTTCTTC. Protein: CSASGPSWTNEQFF.

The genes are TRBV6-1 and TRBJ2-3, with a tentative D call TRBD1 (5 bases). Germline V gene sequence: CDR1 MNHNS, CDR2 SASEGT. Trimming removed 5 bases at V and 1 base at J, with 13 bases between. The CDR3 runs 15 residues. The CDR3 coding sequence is TGTGCCAGCAGTAAAGGGGCGCAACGCACAGATACGCAGTATTTT. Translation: CASSKGAQRTDTQYF.

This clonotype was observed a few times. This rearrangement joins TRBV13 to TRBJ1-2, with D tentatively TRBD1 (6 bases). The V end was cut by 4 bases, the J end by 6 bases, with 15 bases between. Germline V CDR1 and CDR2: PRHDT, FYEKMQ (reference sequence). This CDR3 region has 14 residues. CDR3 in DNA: TGTGCCAGCAGCTCCGGGCGGGGGCAGGATGGCTACACCTTC. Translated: CASSSGRGQDGYTF.

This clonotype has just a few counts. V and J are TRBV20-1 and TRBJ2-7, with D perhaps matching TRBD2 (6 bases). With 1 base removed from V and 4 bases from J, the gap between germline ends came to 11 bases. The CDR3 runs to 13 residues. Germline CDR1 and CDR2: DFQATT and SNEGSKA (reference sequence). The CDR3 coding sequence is TGCAGTGCTAGAGCTCTAGCGAAGTACGAGCAGTACTTC. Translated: CSARALAKYEQYF.

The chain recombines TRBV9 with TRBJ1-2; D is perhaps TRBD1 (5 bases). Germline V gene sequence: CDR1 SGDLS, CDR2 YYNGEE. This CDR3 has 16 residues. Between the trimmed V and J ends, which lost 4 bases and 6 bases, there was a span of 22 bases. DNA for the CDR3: TGTGCCAGCAGCCCGGCCCCACGGGAAGGGGCCCATGGCTACACCTTC. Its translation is CASSPAPREGAHGYTF.

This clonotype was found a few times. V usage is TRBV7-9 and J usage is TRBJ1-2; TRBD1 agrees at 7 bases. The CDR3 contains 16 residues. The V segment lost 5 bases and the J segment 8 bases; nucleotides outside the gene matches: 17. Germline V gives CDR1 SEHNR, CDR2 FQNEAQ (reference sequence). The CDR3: CASSPRQGTRREGYTF. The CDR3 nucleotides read TGTGCCAGCAGCCCGAGACAGGGAACCCGCCGAGAGGGCTACACCTTC.

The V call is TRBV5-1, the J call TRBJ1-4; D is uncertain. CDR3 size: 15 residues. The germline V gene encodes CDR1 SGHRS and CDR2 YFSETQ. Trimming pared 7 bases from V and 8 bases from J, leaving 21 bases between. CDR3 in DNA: TGCGCCAGCGGCCATTTCTCGCTAGGCCAGGAAAAACTGTTTTTT. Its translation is CASGHFSLGQEKLFF.

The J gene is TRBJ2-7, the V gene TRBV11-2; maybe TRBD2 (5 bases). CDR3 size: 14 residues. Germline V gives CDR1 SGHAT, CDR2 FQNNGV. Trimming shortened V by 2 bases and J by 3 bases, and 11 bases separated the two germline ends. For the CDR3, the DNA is TGTGCCAGCAGCTTAAGCCCCGGGAACTACGAGCAGTACTTC. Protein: CASSLSPGNYEQYF.

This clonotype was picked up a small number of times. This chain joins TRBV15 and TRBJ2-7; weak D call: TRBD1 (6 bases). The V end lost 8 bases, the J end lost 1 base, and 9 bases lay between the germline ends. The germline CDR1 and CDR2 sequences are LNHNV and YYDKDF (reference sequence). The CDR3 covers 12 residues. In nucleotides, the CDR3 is TGTGCCACCTCACAGGGATCCTACGAGCAGTACTTC. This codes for CATSQGSYEQYF.